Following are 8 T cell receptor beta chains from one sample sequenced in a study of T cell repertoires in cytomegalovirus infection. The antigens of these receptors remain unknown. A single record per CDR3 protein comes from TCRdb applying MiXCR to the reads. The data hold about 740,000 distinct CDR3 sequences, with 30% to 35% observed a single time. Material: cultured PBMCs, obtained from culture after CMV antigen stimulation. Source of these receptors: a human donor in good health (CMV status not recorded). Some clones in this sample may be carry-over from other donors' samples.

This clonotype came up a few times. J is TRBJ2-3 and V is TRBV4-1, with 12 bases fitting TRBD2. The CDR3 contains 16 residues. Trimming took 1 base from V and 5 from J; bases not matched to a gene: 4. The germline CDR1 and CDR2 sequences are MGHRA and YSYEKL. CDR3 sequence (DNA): TGCGCCAGCAGCCAAGGACTAGCGGGAGTGGTAGATACGCAGTATTTT. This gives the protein CASSQGLAGVVDTQYF.

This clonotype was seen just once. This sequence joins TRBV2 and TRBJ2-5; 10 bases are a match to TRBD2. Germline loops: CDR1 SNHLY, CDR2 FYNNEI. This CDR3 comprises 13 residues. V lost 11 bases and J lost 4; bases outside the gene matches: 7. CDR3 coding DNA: TGTGCCGGGTCTAGCGGGAGCGGAGAGACCCAGTACTTC. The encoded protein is CAGSSGSGETQYF.

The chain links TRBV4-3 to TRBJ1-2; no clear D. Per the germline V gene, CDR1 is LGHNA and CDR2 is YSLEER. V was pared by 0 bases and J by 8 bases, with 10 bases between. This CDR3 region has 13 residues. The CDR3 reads CASSQEAAGGYTF. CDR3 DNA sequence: TGCGCCAGCAGCCAAGAGGCAGCGGGCGGCTACACCTTC.

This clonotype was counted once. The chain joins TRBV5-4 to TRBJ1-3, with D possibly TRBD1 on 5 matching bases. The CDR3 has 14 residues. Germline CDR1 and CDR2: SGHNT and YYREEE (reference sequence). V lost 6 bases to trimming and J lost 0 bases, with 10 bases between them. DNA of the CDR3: TGTGCCAGCAATAAGGGGCCCTCTGGAAACACCATATATTTT. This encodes CASNKGPSGNTIYF.

CDR3 sequence (DNA): TGTGCCAGCAGCCTACCACGGAGATCTCGGAATGAGCAGTTCTTC. It codes for CASSLPRRSRNEQFF. V gene TRBV7-6 combines with J gene TRBJ2-1; D not resolved. This CDR3 spans 15 amino acids. The V end lost 5 bases, the J end lost 7 bases, and 18 bases lay between the germline ends. The germline V gene encodes CDR1 SGHVS and CDR2 FNYEAQ.

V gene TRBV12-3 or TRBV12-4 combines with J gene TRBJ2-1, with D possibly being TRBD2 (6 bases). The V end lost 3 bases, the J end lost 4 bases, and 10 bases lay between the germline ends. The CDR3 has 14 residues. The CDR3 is CASSFGRDYNEQFF. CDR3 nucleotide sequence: TGTGCCAGCAGTTTTGGGCGGGATTACAATGAGCAGTTCTTC.

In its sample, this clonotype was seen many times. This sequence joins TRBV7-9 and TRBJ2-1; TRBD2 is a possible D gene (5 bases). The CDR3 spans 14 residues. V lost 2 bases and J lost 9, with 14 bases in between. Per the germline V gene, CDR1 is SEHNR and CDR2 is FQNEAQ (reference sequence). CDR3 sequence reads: CASSLPSSQSEQFF. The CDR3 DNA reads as TGTGCCAGCAGCTTACCTAGCTCCCAATCTGAGCAGTTCTTC.

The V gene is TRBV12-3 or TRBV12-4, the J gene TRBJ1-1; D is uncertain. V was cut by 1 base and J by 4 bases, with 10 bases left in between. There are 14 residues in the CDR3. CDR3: CASSLGGGPTEAFF. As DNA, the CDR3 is TGTGCCAGCAGTTTAGGAGGAGGACCCACTGAAGCTTTCTTT.